These T cell receptor beta chains were read from a single sample in a study of blood T cell repertoires in COVID-19. The method was immunoSEQ multiplex PCR; TCRdb's version includes in-frame clones alone and lacks a portion of them. The sample carries tens of thousands of clones, roughly 80% recorded once. Sample: peripheral blood. The receptors here all came from an elderly man with active or convalescent COVID-19. CDR3s include the opening cysteine and the closing phenylalanine or tryptophan. The D gene is left open where the match is weak. Some rows have no size entry. The others give once, few or many, or a class for an expanded clone.

j_gene	d_gene	v_gene	abundance	CDR3aa	CDR3nt
TRBJ2-1	TRBD2	TRBV5-6	.	CASSPTGAGGQFF	TGTGCCAGCAGCCCTACCGGAGCGGGGGGGCAGTTCTTC
TRBJ1-5	TRBD1	TRBV6-1	.	CASSDYRGISQHF	TGTGCCAGCAGTGATTACAGGGGGATTTCCCAGCATTTT
TRBJ1-1	TRBD1	TRBV6-2/TRBV6-3	.	CASSQGAEAFF	TGTGCCAGCAGTCAGGGGGCTGAAGCTTTCTTT
TRBJ2-7	TRBD2	TRBV4-3	.	CASSQDPGTRTHEQYF	TGCGCCAGCAGCCAAGATCCCGGGACTAGGACCCACGAGCAGTACTTC
TRBJ1-1	.	TRBV5-1	.	CASSLEPGRDTEAFF	TGCGCCAGCAGCTTGGAACCAGGGAGGGACACTGAAGCTTTCTTT
TRBJ1-5	.	TRBV11-3	.	CASSFQGVHSNQPQHF	TGTGCCAGCAGCTTCCAGGGTGTTCATAGCAATCAGCCCCAGCATTTT
TRBJ1-4	TRBD1	TRBV19	.	CASSRGQVNEKLFF	TGTGCCAGTAGTAGGGGACAGGTTAATGAAAAACTGTTTTTT
TRBJ1-2	.	TRBV27	few	CASRHGGTYGYTF	TGTGCCAGCCGCCATGGAGGGACCTATGGCTACACCTTC
TRBJ2-2	TRBD1	TRBV4-1	.	CASSQGQARGELFF	TGCGCCAGCAGCCAGGGACAGGCTAGGGGGGAGCTGTTTTTT
TRBJ1-2	TRBD1	TRBV9	.	CASSGFTGTGINYGYTF	TGTGCCAGCAGCGGATTTACCGGGACAGGGATTAACTATGGCTACACCTTC
TRBJ1-5	.	TRBV15	few	CATSRDWGPNQPQHF	TGTGCCACCAGCAGAGATTGGGGGCCGAATCAGCCCCAGCATTTT
TRBJ2-5	.	TRBV7-3	.	CASSLGGRQETQYF	TGTGCCAGCAGCTTGGGAGGAAGACAAGAGACCCAGTACTTC
TRBJ2-7	.	TRBV27	.	CASGLYEQYF	TGTGCCAGTGGCCTCTACGAGCAGTACTTC
TRBJ2-7	.	TRBV28	.	CASSLKMPGVGEQYF	TGTGCCAGCAGTTTAAAAATGCCGGGGGTCGGAGAGCAGTACTTC
TRBJ1-5	TRBD1	TRBV6-6	.	CASSDDRGWQPQHF	TGTGCCAGCAGTGACGACAGGGGGTGGCAGCCCCAGCATTTT
TRBJ2-2	.	TRBV27	.	CASSFGGYTGELFF	TGTGCCAGCAGTTTTGGAGGGTACACCGGGGAGCTGTTTTTT
TRBJ1-1	TRBD1	TRBV10-3	.	CAIGDRNEAFF	TGTGCCATCGGGGACAGGAATGAAGCTTTCTTT
TRBJ2-7	TRBD2	TRBV4-3	once	CASSQVEGGSYEQYF	TGCGCCAGCAGCCAAGTTGAGGGAGGGAGTTACGAGCAGTACTTC
TRBJ1-2	.	TRBV6-4	.	CASSDGGGINYGYTF	TGTGCCAGCAGTGACGGCGGGGGGATTAACTATGGCTACACCTTC
TRBJ1-5	.	TRBV30	.	CAFSRGGPRPGNQPQHF	TGTGCCTTCTCTCGGGGGGGACCCCGGCCAGGGAATCAGCCCCAGCATTTT
TRBJ2-3	.	TRBV5-1	.	CASSLGGRVAGTDTQYF	TGCGCCAGCAGCTTGGGGGGCAGGGTGGCGGGCACAGATACGCAGTATTTT
TRBJ1-4	.	TRBV5-1	.	CASSWQGSGEKLFF	TGCGCCAGCAGCTGGCAGGGTAGCGGTGAAAAACTGTTTTTT
TRBJ1-5	.	TRBV19	.	CASSIEGFAQPQHF	TGTGCCAGTAGTATTGAGGGTTTTGCTCAGCCCCAGCATTTT